This TCR beta chain was observed in a study of blood T cell repertoires in COVID-19. Study summary: The United States, Italy and Spain supplied acute and convalescent COVID-19 samples. PBMCs, B-cell-depleted T cells, or T cells provided the cDNA or gDNA that made up the material.

TCRdb's table, derived via immunoSEQ multiplex PCR, lists solely in-frame clones and lacks some. This sample has around 290,000 clones, with approximately 86% found just once. The J segment lost 6 bases and the V segment lost 5 bases, leaving 12 bases of the junction unmatched. The CDR3 covers 17 residues. Germline V gene sequence: CDR1 MNHEY, CDR2 SMNVEV (reference sequence). Cohort 3 donors were reported recovered after two negative PCRs, clearance, or symptom resolution. The V and J genes are TRBV27 and TRBJ2-2, with 10 positions matching TRBD1. Sequenced input: PBMCs or T cells enriched from blood (not recorded which). The receptor's source is a woman younger than 35 who had recovered from COVID-19. CDR3 nucleotides: TGTGCCAGCAGTCTAATTCGTGGGACAGGGGATGCCGGGGAGCTGTTTTTT. Translation: CASSLIRGTGDAGELFF.